A selection of T cell receptor beta chains follows, all from one sample in a study of CD8+ T cells in alopecia areata. Assay used: immunoSEQ multiplex PCR; TCRdb lists only in-frame clones, some missing. The sample has 180,000 or so clones, about 53% seen once. The sample here was CD8+ T cells sorted from blood, taken at week 24, from a patient treated with tofacitinib. These receptors were obtained from a human donor with alopecia areata. Each CDR3 is given with its conserved first and last residue. A D gene is named only where the DNA matches it firmly. Expanded clones get a size class; other rows say once, few or many, or leave the size out.

d_gene	v_gene	abundance	j_gene	CDR3aa	CDR3nt
NA	TRBV13	NA	TRBJ1-2	CASSLGTINYGYTF	TGTGCCAGCAGCTTAGGGACGATAAACTATGGCTACACCTTC
NA	TRBV2	NA	TRBJ2-3	CASSETEHPDTQYF	TGTGCCAGCAGTGAAACTGAACACCCAGATACGCAGTATTTT
NA	TRBV25-1	few	TRBJ2-5	CASTQGETQYF	TGTGCCAGCACCCAGGGAGAGACCCAGTACTTC
NA	TRBV7-9	few	TRBJ1-1	CASSRSGIERTEAFF	TGTGCCAGCAGCCGCAGTGGGATTGAACGGACTGAAGCTTTCTTT
NA	TRBV25-1	NA	TRBJ2-1	CASSEYNEQFF	TGTGCCAGCAGTGAATATAATGAGCAGTTCTTC
TRBD1	TRBV29-1	few	TRBJ1-2	CSVDDSSSGQGYGYTF	TGCAGCGTTGACGACAGTTCCTCAGGACAGGGCTATGGCTACACCTTC
NA	TRBV6-6	NA	TRBJ2-4	CASSAPNSIAKNIQYF	TGTGCCAGCAGCGCACCGAACAGTATCGCCAAAAACATTCAGTACTTC
TRBD2	TRBV18	NA	TRBJ2-1	CASSPGSGGADEQFF	TGTGCCAGCTCACCGGGGAGCGGGGGGGCAGATGAGCAGTTCTTC
NA	TRBV30	NA	TRBJ2-2	CAWRVAGELFF	TGTGCCTGGAGGGTCGCCGGGGAGCTGTTTTTT
NA	TRBV30	NA	TRBJ1-1	CAWSVALNTEAFF	TGTGCCTGGAGTGTTGCCCTGAACACTGAAGCTTTCTTT
NA	TRBV13	NA	TRBJ2-5	CASSLGPQETQYF	TGTGCCAGCAGCTTAGGGCCCCAAGAGACCCAGTACTTC
NA	TRBV12-5	NA	TRBJ2-7	CASGFDSYEQYF	TGTGCTAGTGGTTTTGACAGCTACGAGCAGTACTTC
NA	TRBV30	NA	TRBJ1-2	CAWRVRFDSYTF	TGTGCCTGGAGGGTGAGGTTTGATAGCTACACCTTC
TRBD1	TRBV12-5	NA	TRBJ1-2	CASGFGDRRGYTF	TGTGCTAGTGGTTTTGGGGACAGACGTGGCTACACCTTC
NA	TRBV29-1	NA	TRBJ2-7	CSVVGRGYEQYF	TGCAGCGTTGTCGGCAGAGGCTACGAGCAGTACTTC
NA	TRBV19	NA	TRBJ2-2	CASSTRDLNTGELFF	TGTGCCAGTAGTACCCGGGACTTAAACACCGGGGAGCTGTTTTTT